The rows below give T cell receptor beta chains drawn from one sample of a study of blood T cell repertoires in COVID-19. Produced via immunoSEQ multiplex PCR; TCRdb's table is partial and in-frame only. Of about 290,000 clones listed, approximately 86% are singletons. Sequencing was performed on peripheral blood. These receptors originate from a woman aged 45-60 years with active or convalescent COVID-19. The CDR3 runs from the conserved cysteine through the conserved F or W. The D gene is left open where the match is weak. Clone size, where shown, is once, few, many, or a class for clones that have expanded.

v_call	clone_size	d_call	j_call	cdr3_nt	cdr3_aa
TRBV2	NA	TRBD2	TRBJ2-5	TGTGCCAGCAGTGAAGGGACTAGCGGGAGAACGGAGACCCAGTACTTC	CASSEGTSGRTETQYF
TRBV3-1/TRBV3-2	NA	NA	TRBJ2-1	TGTGCCAGCAGCCAAGAACAGCTCCTGAGCTCCTACAATGAGCAGTTCTTC	CASSQEQLLSSYNEQFF
TRBV6-5	NA	TRBD1	TRBJ1-6	TGTGCCAGCAGGGTCACAGGGGGCCTGAATTCACCCCTCCACTTT	CASRVTGGLNSPLHF
TRBV9	NA	TRBD1	TRBJ1-1	TGTGCCAGCAGCGCCCGGGGGTCAACAGGGGGTGCTTTCTTT	CASSARGSTGGAFF
TRBV28	NA	NA	TRBJ1-6	TGTGCCAGCAGGCCGGGACTAGGTTTCTCTGGGAGAAATTCACCCCTCCACTTT	CASRPGLGFSGRNSPLHF
TRBV2	NA	NA	TRBJ2-2	TGTGCCAGCAGAGCAGGGGTCGGGGAGCTGTTTTTT	CASRAGVGELFF
TRBV11-3	NA	TRBD2	TRBJ2-5	TGTGCCAGCAGCCCTACTAGCGGGAGGGACCAAGAGACCCAGTACTTC	CASSPTSGRDQETQYF
TRBV28	NA	TRBD1	TRBJ2-3	TGTGCCAGCAGTCCCACAGGGGGGAGCACAGATACGCAGTATTTT	CASSPTGGSTDTQYF
TRBV19	NA	TRBD1	TRBJ1-1	TGTGCCAGTGGACAGGGGGGTGAAGCTTTCTTT	CASGQGGEAFF
TRBV5-3	few	TRBD1	TRBJ1-2	TGTGCCAGAAGCAATACAACCAACAGGGGCCCTTACTATGGCTACACCTTC	CARSNTTNRGPYYGYTF
TRBV9	NA	NA	TRBJ1-3	TGTGCCAGCAGCGTAGAAGGAACAGGAGTTGGAGGAAACACCATATATTTT	CASSVEGTGVGGNTIYF
TRBV5-1	NA	NA	TRBJ2-3	TGCGCCAGCAGATTATTAGGGGACACAGATACGCAGTATTTT	CASRLLGDTDTQYF
TRBV5-1	NA	TRBD1	TRBJ1-1	TGCGCCAGCAGCCCAGGACAGGGACCGGCCACTGAAGCTTTCTTT	CASSPGQGPATEAFF
TRBV30	NA	NA	TRBJ1-2	TGTGCCTGGAGTGCCGGGGGGCATGGCTACACCTTC	CAWSAGGHGYTF
TRBV5-4	NA	NA	TRBJ2-1	TGTGCCAGCAGCTTAGATCTCAGGATCCCCTACAATGAGCAGTTCTTC	CASSLDLRIPYNEQFF
TRBV12-3/TRBV12-4	NA	TRBD2	TRBJ2-7	TGTGCCAGCAGTTTAAATCTAGCGGGCGAGCAGTACTTC	CASSLNLAGEQYF
TRBV4-2	NA	TRBD2	TRBJ2-1	TGTGCCAGCAGCCAAGACGGCGGGAGCTCCTACAATGAGCAGTTCTTC	CASSQDGGSSYNEQFF
TRBV6-5	few	NA	TRBJ2-7	TGTGCCAGCCATGAGGGGGGGGAGCAGTACTTC	CASHEGGEQYF
TRBV3-1/TRBV3-2	NA	NA	TRBJ1-6	TGTGCCAGCAGCCTAGAAAGGCGGGGCTTAACCCTCCACTTT	CASSLERRGLTLHF
TRBV29-1	NA	TRBD1	TRBJ1-2	TGCAGCGCCAGACGACAGGGCTATGGCTACACCTTC	CSARRQGYGYTF
TRBV25-1	NA	TRBD1	TRBJ1-4	TGTGCCAGCAGTCCAAATCCCGGGACAGCTAATGAAAAACTGTTTTTT	CASSPNPGTANEKLFF
TRBV7-9	NA	NA	TRBJ2-7	TGTGCCAGCAGCTTAGTTCTCTCCTACGAGCAGTACTTC	CASSLVLSYEQYF
TRBV10-2	NA	NA	TRBJ2-3	TGCGCCAGCAGTGCCGCTCTAAACTCTGATACGCAGTATTTT	CASSAALNSDTQYF
TRBV28	NA	TRBD1	TRBJ1-6	TGTGCCAGCGCCTTAGGGGGCTTCGAGAATTCACCCCTCCACTTT	CASALGGFENSPLHF
TRBV7-2	NA	NA	TRBJ1-5	TGTGCCAGCAGCAGACTCGGACAGCTTGGTCCGCCCCAGCATTTT	CASSRLGQLGPPQHF
TRBV6-5	NA	TRBD2	TRBJ2-7	TGTGCCAGCAGTTACTTGACTAGCGGGGCCTACGAGCAGTACTTC	CASSYLTSGAYEQYF
TRBV4-1	NA	NA	TRBJ2-1	TGCGCCAGCAGTCCGGGGATGAGCTCCTACAATGAGCAGTTCTTC	CASSPGMSSYNEQFF
TRBV6-5	once	NA	TRBJ1-2	TGTGCCAGCAGCCCCCAGGCGGGGACCTATGGCTACACCTTC	CASSPQAGTYGYTF
TRBV30	NA	NA	TRBJ1-2	TGTGCCTGGACCCCAGGGGCGGACGGCTACACCTTC	CAWTPGADGYTF
TRBV2	NA	NA	TRBJ1-5	TGTGCCAGCAGTGAAGGGCTAAGGGGGAATCAGCCCCAGCATTTT	CASSEGLRGNQPQHF
TRBV5-1	NA	TRBD2	TRBJ2-1	TGCGCCAGCAGCTTGGCCTGGGGTAGCGGGAGGGGAGATGAGCAGTTCTTC	CASSLAWGSGRGDEQFF
TRBV20-1	NA	TRBD2	TRBJ2-7	TGCAGTGCTGGGACTAGTCTTGTGCAGTACTTC	CSAGTSLVQYF
TRBV25-1	once	TRBD1	TRBJ2-5	TGTGCCAGCAGTGAGTCGACAGGGGCCGGGACCCAGTACTTC	CASSESTGAGTQYF
TRBV4-1	NA	NA	TRBJ1-1	TGCGCCAGCAGCCAAGATCCAGGGTTGCGTACTGAAGCTTTCTTT	CASSQDPGLRTEAFF
TRBV6-5	NA	NA	TRBJ2-7	TGTGCCAGCAAGGAGGACCTTGGGCCGTACTTC	CASKEDLGPYF
TRBV19	NA	TRBD1	TRBJ2-7	TGTGCCAGTAAGCGGACAGGGGACTACGAGCAGTACTTC	CASKRTGDYEQYF
TRBV2	once	NA	TRBJ1-6	TGTGCCAGCAGTGAGGAGAGCTCCTATAATTCACCCCTCCACTTT	CASSEESSYNSPLHF
TRBV4-1	NA	TRBD2	TRBJ2-3	TGCGCCAGCAGCCAAGAGACGAGCGGGAGTTGGACAGATACGCAGTATTTT	CASSQETSGSWTDTQYF
TRBV19	NA	NA	TRBJ1-1	TGTGCCAGTAGTATCGGGGGGAAGAACACTGAAGCTTTCTTT	CASSIGGKNTEAFF
TRBV10-2	once	TRBD1	TRBJ1-6	TGCGCCAGCAGTGAGCCAACGGGACAGGGAGGTTCACCCCTCCACTTT	CASSEPTGQGGSPLHF
TRBV11-2	few	NA	TRBJ1-5	TGTGCCAGCAGCTCGTCCCCCTATAGCAATCAGCCCCAGCATTTT	CASSSSPYSNQPQHF